This entry concerns a single T cell receptor (beta chain). These data originate in a study of OX40 agonist ivuxolimab in advanced cancers. In the study overall: Dosing consisted of intravenous ivuxolimab at 0.01 to 10 mg/kg every 2 weeks.

Some clones are missing from TCRdb's copy, which holds only in-frame ones; the method was immunoSEQ multiplex PCR. The data hold roughly 61,000 clones, with 87% observed a single time. Germline CDR1 and CDR2: SGHKS and YYEKEE (reference sequence). The junction had 7 bases not matched to a gene; V was cut back by 4 bases and J by 2 bases. This CDR3 spans 15 amino acids. The chain carries TRBV5-5 and TRBJ2-7; 9 bases are shared with TRBD1. The clonotype was recovered from an adult with an advanced solid tumor such as melanoma, head and neck, liver or kidney cancer. This specimen consisted of CD4+ or CD8+ T cells sorted from blood, obtained in a trial of the OX40 agonist ivuxolimab. This CDR3 reads CASSGGQGRTYEQYF. CDR3 coding DNA: TGTGCCAGCAGCGGGGGACAGGGCCGGACCTACGAGCAGTACTTC.